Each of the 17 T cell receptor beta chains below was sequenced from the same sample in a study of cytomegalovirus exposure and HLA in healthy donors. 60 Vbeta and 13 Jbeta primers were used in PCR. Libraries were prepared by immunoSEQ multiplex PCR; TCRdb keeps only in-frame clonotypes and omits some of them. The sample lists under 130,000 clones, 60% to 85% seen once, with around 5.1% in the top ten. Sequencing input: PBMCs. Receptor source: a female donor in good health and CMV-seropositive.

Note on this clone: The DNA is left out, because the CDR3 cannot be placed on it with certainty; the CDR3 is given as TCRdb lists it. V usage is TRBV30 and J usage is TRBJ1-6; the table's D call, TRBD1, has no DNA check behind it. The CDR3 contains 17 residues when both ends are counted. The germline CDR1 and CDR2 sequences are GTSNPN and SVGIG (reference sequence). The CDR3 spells CAWSVLVWDSDNSPLHF.

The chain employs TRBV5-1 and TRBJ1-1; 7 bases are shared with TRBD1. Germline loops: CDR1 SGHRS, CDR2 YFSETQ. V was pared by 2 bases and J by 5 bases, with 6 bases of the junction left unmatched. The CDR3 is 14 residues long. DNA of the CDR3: TGCGCCAGCAGCTTAACCGGGACAGCGACTGAAGCTTTCTTT. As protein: CASSLTGTATEAFF.

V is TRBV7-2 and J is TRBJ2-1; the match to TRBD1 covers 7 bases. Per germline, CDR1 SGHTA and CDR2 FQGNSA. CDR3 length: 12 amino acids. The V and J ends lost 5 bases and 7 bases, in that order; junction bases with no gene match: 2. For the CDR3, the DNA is TGTGCCAGCAGCGACAGGGTAAATGAGCAGTTCTTC. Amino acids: CASSDRVNEQFF.

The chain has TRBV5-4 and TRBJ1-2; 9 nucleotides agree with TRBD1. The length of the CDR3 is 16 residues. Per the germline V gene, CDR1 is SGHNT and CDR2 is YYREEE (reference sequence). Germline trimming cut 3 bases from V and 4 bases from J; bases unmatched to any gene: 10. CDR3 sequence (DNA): TGTGCCAGCAGCTGGGGAGACAGGGGGAAAAGCTATGGCTACACCTTC. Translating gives CASSWGDRGKSYGYTF.

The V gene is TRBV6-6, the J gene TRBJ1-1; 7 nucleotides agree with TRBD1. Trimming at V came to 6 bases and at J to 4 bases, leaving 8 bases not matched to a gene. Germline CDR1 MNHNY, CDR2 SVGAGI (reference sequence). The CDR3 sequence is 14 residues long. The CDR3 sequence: CASRTTGRGTEAFF. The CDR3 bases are TGTGCCAGCAGAACGACAGGGAGAGGCACTGAAGCTTTCTTT.

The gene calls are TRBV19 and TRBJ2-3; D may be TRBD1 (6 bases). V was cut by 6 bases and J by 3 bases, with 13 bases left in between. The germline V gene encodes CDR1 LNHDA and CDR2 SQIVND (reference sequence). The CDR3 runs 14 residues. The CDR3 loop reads CASRGQGWTDTQYF. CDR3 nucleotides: TGTGCCAGTAGAGGGCAGGGGTGGACAGATACGCAGTATTTT.

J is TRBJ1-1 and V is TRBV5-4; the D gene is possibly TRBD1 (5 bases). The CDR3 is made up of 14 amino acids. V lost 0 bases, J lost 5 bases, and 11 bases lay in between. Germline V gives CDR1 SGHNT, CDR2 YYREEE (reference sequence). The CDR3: CASSLGAGLTEAFF. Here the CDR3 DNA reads TGTGCCAGCAGCTTGGGGGCAGGGTTAACTGAAGCTTTCTTT.

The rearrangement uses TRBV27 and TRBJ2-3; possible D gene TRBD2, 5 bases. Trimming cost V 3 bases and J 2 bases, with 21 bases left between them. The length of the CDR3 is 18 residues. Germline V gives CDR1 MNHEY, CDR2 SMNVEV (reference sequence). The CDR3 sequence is CASSFRPFLTRTTDTQYF. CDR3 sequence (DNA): TGTGCCAGCAGTTTTCGTCCATTTCTAACTAGAACCACAGATACGCAGTATTTT.

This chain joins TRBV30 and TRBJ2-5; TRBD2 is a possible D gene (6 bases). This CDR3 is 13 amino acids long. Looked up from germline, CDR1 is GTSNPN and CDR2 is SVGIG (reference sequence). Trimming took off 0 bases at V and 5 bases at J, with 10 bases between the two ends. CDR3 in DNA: TGTGCCTGGAGTGTACACGGAGGGGAGACCCAGTACTTC. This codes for CAWSVHGGETQYF. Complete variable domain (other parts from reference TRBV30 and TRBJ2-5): SQTIHQWPATLVQPVGSPLSLECTVEGTSNPNLYWYRQAAGRGLQLLFYSVGIGQISSEVPQNLSASRPQDRQFILSSKKLLLSDSGFYLCAWSVHGGETQYFGPGTRLLVL.

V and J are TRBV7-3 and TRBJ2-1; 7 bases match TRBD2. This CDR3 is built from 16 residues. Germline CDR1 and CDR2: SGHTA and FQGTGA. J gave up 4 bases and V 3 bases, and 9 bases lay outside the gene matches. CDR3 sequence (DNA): TGTGCCAGCAGCTTCGACGGGACTACCAGGTACAATGAGCAGTTCTTC. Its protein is CASSFDGTTRYNEQFF.

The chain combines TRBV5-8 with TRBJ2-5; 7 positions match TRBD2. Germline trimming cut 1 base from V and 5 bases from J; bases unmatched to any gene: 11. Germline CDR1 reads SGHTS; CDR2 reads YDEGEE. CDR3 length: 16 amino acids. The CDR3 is CASSLWGGLDRETQYF. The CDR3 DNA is TGTGCCAGCAGCTTGTGGGGGGGACTCGACCGGGAGACCCAGTACTTC.

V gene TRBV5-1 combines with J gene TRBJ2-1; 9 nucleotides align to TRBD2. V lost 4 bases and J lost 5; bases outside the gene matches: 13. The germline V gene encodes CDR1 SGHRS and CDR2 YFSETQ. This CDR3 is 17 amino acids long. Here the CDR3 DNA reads TGCGCCAGCAGCCCGGGTGGTCTGGCGGGAGGGAACAATGAGCAGTTCTTC. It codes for CASSPGGLAGGNNEQFF.

The CDR3 DNA follows: TGTGCCAGCAGTCCTGAGCGGACTTCCTACAATGAGCAGTTCTTC. Amino acids: CASSPERTSYNEQFF. This chain uses TRBV6-1 with TRBJ2-1; D is perhaps TRBD2 (5 bases). V gave up 5 bases and J gave up 1 base, with 12 bases separating them. The CDR3 spans 15 residues. Germline V gene sequence: CDR1 MNHNS, CDR2 SASEGT.

The CDR3 nucleotides read TGCGCCAGCAGCTTGGCCCCCTCTTACGAGCAGTACTTC. It codes for CASSLAPSYEQYF. J is TRBJ2-7 and V is TRBV5-1; the D is unclear. The germline V and J ends were trimmed by 0 bases and 4 bases, with 8 bases remaining between them. Germline-derived CDR1 and CDR2 are SGHRS and YFSETQ. The CDR3 length is 13 residues.

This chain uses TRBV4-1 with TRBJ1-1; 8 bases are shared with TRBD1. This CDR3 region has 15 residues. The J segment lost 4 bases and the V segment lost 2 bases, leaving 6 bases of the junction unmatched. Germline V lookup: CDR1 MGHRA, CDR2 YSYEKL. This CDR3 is CASSQPHTGGTEAFF. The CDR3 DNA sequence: TGCGCCAGCAGCCAACCTCATACAGGGGGCACTGAAGCTTTCTTT.

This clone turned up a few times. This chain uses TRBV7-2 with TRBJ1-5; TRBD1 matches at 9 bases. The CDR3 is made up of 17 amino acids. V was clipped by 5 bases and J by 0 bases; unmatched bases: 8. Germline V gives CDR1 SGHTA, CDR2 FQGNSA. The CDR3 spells CASSGGTGFFSNQPQHF. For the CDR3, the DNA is TGTGCCAGCAGCGGCGGGACAGGGTTTTTTAGCAATCAGCCCCAGCATTTT.

The CDR3 sequence is CASSLVGYRSYEQYF. The CDR3 DNA follows: TGTGCCAGCAGCTTAGTCGGGTATCGGTCCTACGAGCAGTACTTC. J is TRBJ2-7 and V is TRBV11-2; D remains ambiguous. Trimming left V 1 base short and J 1 base short, with 11 bases between. CDR3 length equals 15 residues. CDR1 and CDR2 (germline): SGHAT, FQNNGV.